The 21 T cell receptor beta chains below all came from one sample that was sequenced in a study of immune evolution from preneoplasia to lung adenocarcinoma (dated by TCRdb to the early 2020s). The library was produced with the immunoSEQ multiplex PCR assay. TCRdb took over this immuneACCESS table, retaining in-frame rearrangements with V and J assigned. Such tables are incomplete; in checked studies, under half of the missing clones stem from an unresolved V gene, and the remainder is unexplained. This sample lists about 14,000 clones; about 82% were detected once. The biggest ten clones account for around 4% of the sample. Sequencing was done on a sample of FFPE minimally invasive lung adenocarcinoma tissue. In the paper's terms, the cell subset or site label means: micro-invasive lung adenocarcinoma (MIA). Source of these receptors: a person in their 70s with lung adenocarcinoma.

V usage is TRBV5-8 and J usage is TRBJ2-3, with a weak D call TRBD2 (5 bases). The CDR3 spans 13 residues. The germline gives CDR1 SGHTS, CDR2 YDEGEE. V dropped 3 bases and J dropped 2 bases, with 7 bases sitting between them. For the CDR3, the DNA is TGTGCCAGCAGCTACCGGGACACAGATACGCAGTATTTT. Translation gives CASSYRDTDTQYF.

V is TRBV6-1 and J is TRBJ2-7; D perhaps matches TRBD1 (5 bases). The CDR3 has 14 amino acids. Per the germline V gene, CDR1 is MNHNS and CDR2 is SASEGT. Trimming stripped 7 bases from V and 0 bases from J, with 13 bases between. The CDR3 is CASTHPRDSYEQYF. CDR3 DNA: TGTGCCAGCACCCACCCCAGGGACTCCTACGAGCAGTACTTC.

CDR3 region: CASSLAETNTEAFF. DNA of the CDR3: TGCGCCAGCAGCTTGGCCGAAACCAACACTGAAGCTTTCTTT. The chain has TRBV5-1 and TRBJ1-1; D uncertain. The V end lost 0 bases, the J end lost 2 bases, and 8 bases lay between the germline ends. The CDR3 is 14 residues long. Germline V gives CDR1 SGHRS, CDR2 YFSETQ. Drawing the rest from reference TRBV5-1 and TRBJ1-1, the complete variable domain is KAGVTQTPRYLIKTRGQQVTLSCSPISGHRSVSWYQQTPGQGLQFLFEYFSETQRNKGNFPGRFSGRQFSNSRSEMNVSTLELGDSALYLCASSLAETNTEAFFGQGTRLTVV.

CDR3 residues: CASSRDRGVYGYTF. The CDR3 coding sequence is TGTGCCAGCAGTAGGGACAGGGGTGTCTATGGCTACACCTTC. This chain joins TRBV28 and TRBJ1-2; TRBD1 matches at 10 bases. CDR1 and CDR2 from the germline V gene are MDHEN and SYDVKM. This CDR3 has 14 residues. The V gene end was trimmed by 5 bases and the J gene end by 4 bases; junction bases not matched to a gene: 4.

The rearrangement joins TRBV28 to TRBJ1-6; TRBD1 might be the D (6 bases). V lost 3 bases and J 7 bases, leaving 13 bases between the germline ends. This CDR3 spans 15 amino acids. Germline CDR1 MDHEN, CDR2 SYDVKM. CDR3 region: CASSLRGRWNSPLHF. For the CDR3, the DNA is TGTGCCAGCAGTTTGCGGGGGCGGTGGAATTCACCCCTCCACTTT.

This chain joins TRBV19 and TRBJ2-2; D not certain. Trimming stripped 5 bases from V and 5 bases from J, with 18 bases between. CDR3 length: 16 residues. CDR1 and CDR2 from the germline V gene are LNHDA and SQIVND (reference sequence). The DNA for the CDR3 is TGTGCCAGTAGTCCACGGACCGACGCAAGGACCGGGGAGCTGTTTTTT. Translation gives CASSPRTDARTGELFF.

The V and J genes are TRBV5-1 and TRBJ1-1; D remains ambiguous. The CDR3 has 14 residues. CDR1 is SGHRS and CDR2 is YFSETQ in the germline V gene. V lost 0 bases to trimming and J lost 0 bases, with 6 bases between them. The CDR3 spells CASSLDSMNTEAFF. The CDR3 bases are TGCGCCAGCAGCTTGGACAGTATGAACACTGAAGCTTTCTTT.

The rearrangement links TRBV30 to TRBJ2-1; 11 bases map to TRBD2. The CDR3 spans 16 residues. J gave up 10 bases and V 2 bases, and 13 bases lay outside the gene matches. CDR1 GTSNPN and CDR2 SVGIG come from the germline V gene (reference sequence). The CDR3 sequence: CAWSPPSGGLVREQFF. CDR3 DNA sequence: TGTGCCTGGAGTCCTCCTAGCGGGGGGTTGGTTAGGGAGCAGTTCTTC. The complete variable domain, with remaining parts taken from reference TRBV30 and TRBJ2-1, reads SQTIHQWPATLVQPVGSPLSLECTVEGTSNPNLYWYRQAAGRGLQLLFYSVGIGQISSEVPQNLSASRPQDRQFILSSKKLLLSDSGFYLCAWSPPSGGLVREQFFGPGTRLTVL.

V gene TRBV15 combines with J gene TRBJ1-1; D gene unclear. Trimming removed 1 base at V and 6 bases at J, with 6 bases between. The CDR3 extends over 12 amino acids. Germline V gene sequence: CDR1 LNHNV, CDR2 YYDKDF (reference sequence). CDR3 DNA sequence: TGTGCCACCAGCAGAGGAAATTCTGAAGCTTTCTTT. Translation gives CATSRGNSEAFF. Based on the CDR3 plus reference TRBV15 and TRBJ1-1, the full variable domain is DAMVIQNPRYQVTQFGKPVTLSCSQTLNHNVMYWYQQKSSQAPKLLFHYYDKDFNNEADTPDNFQSRRPNTSFCFLDIRSPGLGDTAMYLCATSRGNSEAFFGQGTRLTVV.

J is TRBJ1-1 and V is TRBV7-6; D is undetermined. The CDR3 spans 14 residues. V was trimmed by 5 bases and J by 1 base, leaving 11 bases between them. The germline gives CDR1 SGHVS, CDR2 FNYEAQ. The CDR3 spells CASSRVDENTEAFF. The CDR3 nucleotides are TGTGCCAGCAGCCGTGTTGACGAGAACACTGAAGCTTTCTTT.

V usage is TRBV6-6 and J usage is TRBJ2-5, with D hard to call. Trimming removed 6 bases from V and 4 bases from J, with 12 bases in between. CDR3 length: 13 residues. The germline V gene has CDR1 MNHNY and CDR2 SVGAGI (reference sequence). CDR3 coding DNA: TGTGCCAGCAGACGAACCATGGGAGAGACCCAGTACTTC. It is translated as CASRRTMGETQYF.

The rearrangement uses TRBV15 and TRBJ2-5; D call uncertain. V lost 5 bases to trimming and J lost 0 bases, with 13 bases between them. Per germline, CDR1 LNHNV and CDR2 YYDKDF (reference sequence). This CDR3 has 15 amino acids. CDR3 DNA sequence: TGTGCCACCAGCCCTCCAAACACAGACCAAGAGACCCAGTACTTC. Translation gives CATSPPNTDQETQYF.

This rearrangement joins TRBV28 to TRBJ1-2, with a tentative D call TRBD1 (6 bases). From germline, CDR1 is MDHEN and CDR2 SYDVKM. The CDR3 is 14 residues long. With 3 bases removed from V and 2 bases from J, the gap between germline ends came to 10 bases. The CDR3 sequence: CASSFGDKNYGYTF. In DNA form, the CDR3 reads TGTGCCAGCAGTTTCGGGGACAAAAACTATGGCTACACCTTC.

The chain couples TRBV10-2 to TRBJ2-7; tentatively, D is TRBD1 (6 bases). The CDR3 length is 14 residues. Germline V gives CDR1 WSHSY, CDR2 SAAADI. V was clipped by 6 bases and J by 3 bases, with 15 bases between them. The DNA of the CDR3 is TGCGCCAGCAGGGCAGGGACAAGTAACTACGAGCAGTACTTC. Translation gives CASRAGTSNYEQYF.

The chain combines TRBV30 with TRBJ1-1; no clear D gene. CDR3 length equals 14 residues. Deletions cut 5 bases from V and 3 bases from J, with 16 bases between. CDR1 is GTSNPN and CDR2 is SVGIG in the germline V gene (reference sequence). CDR3 loop: CAWAPVGVDTEAFF. The CDR3 bases are TGTGCCTGGGCCCCCGTGGGAGTTGACACTGAAGCTTTCTTT.

This rearrangement joins TRBV30 to TRBJ2-7; no firm D call. This CDR3 contains 12 residues. Trimming removed 2 bases at V and 1 base at J, with 6 bases between. Germline values: CDR1 GTSNPN, CDR2 SVGIG (reference sequence). CDR3 in amino acids: CAWSWASYEQYF. In DNA, the CDR3 is TGTGCCTGGAGTTGGGCATCCTACGAGCAGTACTTC.

The DNA for the CDR3 is TGTGCCAGCAGACGAACAGGGTCTAAAGCTTTCTTT. Translated, it gives CASRRTGSKAFF. This sequence joins TRBV6-5 and TRBJ1-1; a possible D gene is TRBD1 (6 bases). This CDR3 contains 12 residues. Germline V gene sequence: CDR1 MNHEY, CDR2 SVGAGI. V lost 6 bases and J 9 bases, leaving 14 bases between the germline ends.

A single count supports this clone. V and J are TRBV19 and TRBJ2-7; D gene unclear. Trimming cost V 3 bases and J 2 bases, with 11 bases left between them. The CDR3 consists of 14 residues. The V gene's germline CDR1 is LNHDA and CDR2 SQIVND (reference sequence). CDR3 bases: TGTGCCAGTAGTATGATGGACGGACCCTACGAGCAGTACTTC. Translated, it gives CASSMMDGPYEQYF.

This clone has only one observation. V gene TRBV18 combines with J gene TRBJ2-7; TRBD1 agrees at 9 bases. This CDR3 has 15 residues. The V gene end was trimmed by 0 bases and the J gene end by 3 bases; junction bases not matched to a gene: 3. Germline V gene lookup returns CDR1 KGHSH and CDR2 LQKENI. CDR3 bases: TGTGCCAGCTCACCACCGAGGGGACAGGGCTACGAGCAGTACTTC. Translated: CASSPPRGQGYEQYF.

The chain employs TRBV2 and TRBJ1-3; D is unresolved. This CDR3 region has 14 residues. The germline V gene encodes CDR1 SNHLY and CDR2 FYNNEI. V was pared by 7 bases and J by 2 bases, with 12 bases between. The CDR3 region has the DNA TGTGCCAGCATCCGGGATCAAACTGGAAACACCATATATTTT. Protein sequence: CASIRDQTGNTIYF.

This chain connects TRBV28 to TRBJ2-2; TRBD1 might be the D (5 bases). The CDR3 runs to 13 residues. Trimming removed 5 bases at V and 7 bases at J, with 11 bases between. The germline V gene encodes CDR1 MDHEN and CDR2 SYDVKM. In nucleotides, the CDR3 is TGTGCCAGCAGTGCCCAGGGTGACGGGGAGCTGTTTTTT. Translation: CASSAQGDGELFF.